Listed below are T cell receptor beta chains from one sample, sequenced in a study of cytomegalovirus exposure and HLA in healthy donors. The protocol was immunoSEQ multiplex PCR, while the TCRdb copy is restricted to in-frame clones and leaves out a portion. The data hold roughly 280,000 clones, with 65% to 90% observed a single time. Sequencing was performed on PBMCs. The receptors stem from a woman under 30 in good health and CMV-seronegative. The CDR3 runs from the conserved cysteine through the conserved F or W. D genes are given only for firm matches. The listing skips clone size in some rows; elsewhere it reads once, few, many or a size class.

cdr3_length: 13; d_call: NA; v_call: TRBV6-1; clone_size: NA; j_call: TRBJ1-1; cdr3_nt: TGTGCCATTCTGGGGCGCCTGAACACTGAAGCTTTCTTT; cdr3_aa: CAILGRLNTEAFF
cdr3_length: 15; d_call: TRBD2; v_call: TRBV4-3; clone_size: NA; j_call: TRBJ2-1; cdr3_nt: TGCGCCAGCAGCTTGGGGGGGTTTGGCTACAATGAGCAGTTCTTC; cdr3_aa: CASSLGGFGYNEQFF
cdr3_length: 11; d_call: NA; v_call: TRBV20-1; clone_size: NA; j_call: TRBJ2-1; cdr3_nt: TGCAGTGCTATCGTTTACAATGAGCAGTTCTTC; cdr3_aa: CSAIVYNEQFF
cdr3_length: 15; d_call: NA; v_call: TRBV9; clone_size: NA; j_call: TRBJ1-1; cdr3_nt: TGTGCCAGCAGCGTAGGGGGAAGCGGGAACACTGAAGCTTTCTTT; cdr3_aa: CASSVGGSGNTEAFF
cdr3_length: 17; d_call: TRBD2; v_call: TRBV19; clone_size: NA; j_call: TRBJ2-1; cdr3_nt: TGTGCCAGTAGTATAGGGGGGCTAGCGGGCCGGTACAATGAGCAGTTCTTC; cdr3_aa: CASSIGGLAGRYNEQFF
cdr3_length: 13; d_call: NA; v_call: TRBV30; clone_size: NA; j_call: TRBJ1-2; cdr3_nt: TGTGCCTGGGCATGGGGGGACTACTATGGCTACACCTTC; cdr3_aa: CAWAWGDYYGYTF
cdr3_length: 14; d_call: TRBD1; v_call: TRBV5-5; clone_size: NA; j_call: TRBJ1-5; cdr3_nt: TGTGCCAGCAGCTCGCCAGGGGGGAATCAGCCCCAGCATTTT; cdr3_aa: CASSSPGGNQPQHF
cdr3_length: 15; d_call: NA; v_call: TRBV7-2; clone_size: NA; j_call: TRBJ1-3; cdr3_nt: TGTGCCAGCAGCTTAACCAGGCTCTCTGGAAACACCATATATTTT; cdr3_aa: CASSLTRLSGNTIYF
cdr3_length: 16; d_call: NA; v_call: TRBV28; clone_size: NA; j_call: TRBJ2-7; cdr3_nt: TGTGCCAGCAGTTTAACCCTCTTGGGCAACTCCTACGAGCAGTACTTC; cdr3_aa: CASSLTLLGNSYEQYF
cdr3_length: 15; d_call: NA; v_call: TRBV7-6; clone_size: NA; j_call: TRBJ2-2; cdr3_nt: TGTGCCAGCAGCTTAGTAGCAGGGTTTGCCGGGGAGCTGTTTTTT; cdr3_aa: CASSLVAGFAGELFF
cdr3_length: 15; d_call: NA; v_call: TRBV14; clone_size: NA; j_call: TRBJ2-5; cdr3_nt: TGTGCCAGCAGCCAAGATAGCCCCTTGACGGAGACCCAGTACTTC; cdr3_aa: CASSQDSPLTETQYF
cdr3_length: 15; d_call: TRBD1; v_call: TRBV27; clone_size: once; j_call: TRBJ1-1; cdr3_nt: TGTGCCAGCAGTTCGCAGACAGGGAGGAACACTGAAGCTTTCTTT; cdr3_aa: CASSSQTGRNTEAFF
cdr3_length: 16; d_call: NA; v_call: TRBV5-1; clone_size: NA; j_call: TRBJ1-3; cdr3_nt: TGCGCCAGCAGCTTGAGTATCGGGATCACTGGAAACACCATATATTTT; cdr3_aa: CASSLSIGITGNTIYF
cdr3_length: 15; d_call: NA; v_call: TRBV5-1; clone_size: NA; j_call: TRBJ2-7; cdr3_nt: TGCGCCAGCAGCTTGGACAGCCTAAGCTCCTACGAGCAGTACTTC; cdr3_aa: CASSLDSLSSYEQYF
cdr3_length: 14; d_call: NA; v_call: TRBV28; clone_size: NA; j_call: TRBJ1-2; cdr3_nt: TGTGCCAGCAGTCCCCCACGGCGGAACTATGGCTACACCTTC; cdr3_aa: CASSPPRRNYGYTF
cdr3_length: 15; d_call: NA; v_call: TRBV19; clone_size: NA; j_call: TRBJ1-2; cdr3_nt: TGTGCCAGTAGTGTTTTAATGGGACTATCCTATGGCTACACCTTC; cdr3_aa: CASSVLMGLSYGYTF
cdr3_length: 14; d_call: NA; v_call: TRBV4-1; clone_size: NA; j_call: TRBJ1-1; cdr3_nt: TGCGCCAGCAGCCAACGACAGGTGAACACTGAAGCTTTCTTT; cdr3_aa: CASSQRQVNTEAFF
cdr3_length: 13; d_call: TRBD1; v_call: TRBV5-4; clone_size: NA; j_call: TRBJ1-4; cdr3_nt: TGTGCCAGCAGCCGAATGGACAGGGAAAAACTGTTTTTT; cdr3_aa: CASSRMDREKLFF
cdr3_length: 15; d_call: TRBD1; v_call: TRBV28; clone_size: NA; j_call: TRBJ2-7; cdr3_nt: TGTGCCAGCAGGGGTACAGGGGAAAAATCCTACGAGCAGTACTTC; cdr3_aa: CASRGTGEKSYEQYF
cdr3_length: 16; d_call: NA; v_call: TRBV5-1; clone_size: NA; j_call: TRBJ2-3; cdr3_nt: TGCGCCAGCAGCCTAGGACAGTTCCCTAGCACAGATACGCAGTATTTT; cdr3_aa: CASSLGQFPSTDTQYF
cdr3_length: 16; d_call: TRBD1; v_call: TRBV6-5; clone_size: NA; j_call: TRBJ1-2; cdr3_nt: TGTGCCAGCAGTTACGACCCCTTGGGGACAGTCTATGGCTACACCTTC; cdr3_aa: CASSYDPLGTVYGYTF
cdr3_length: 16; d_call: TRBD1; v_call: TRBV27; clone_size: NA; j_call: TRBJ2-7; cdr3_nt: TGTGCCAGCAGTGGAGCAACAGGGGAAAACCCCTACGAGCAGTACTTC; cdr3_aa: CASSGATGENPYEQYF
cdr3_length: 19; d_call: TRBD2; v_call: TRBV18; clone_size: NA; j_call: TRBJ2-2; cdr3_nt: TGTGCCAGCTCACCGCTTGTGAGACTAGCGGGAGGAGGAACCGGGGAGCTGTTTTTT; cdr3_aa: CASSPLVRLAGGGTGELFF
cdr3_length: 14; d_call: TRBD1; v_call: TRBV29-1; clone_size: NA; j_call: TRBJ2-1; cdr3_nt: TGCAGCGTTCAGGGACAGGGGGCTTGGAATGAGCAGTTCTTC; cdr3_aa: CSVQGQGAWNEQFF
cdr3_length: 13; d_call: NA; v_call: TRBV30; clone_size: NA; j_call: TRBJ1-2; cdr3_nt: TGTGCCTGGAGTGGCGTCATCAACTATGGCTACACCTTC; cdr3_aa: CAWSGVINYGYTF
cdr3_length: 15; d_call: NA; v_call: TRBV7-2; clone_size: NA; j_call: TRBJ2-1; cdr3_nt: TGTGCCAGTCTAACCGAGACTCAACCCCACAATGAGCAGTTCTTC; cdr3_aa: CASLTETQPHNEQFF
cdr3_length: 13; d_call: TRBD1; v_call: TRBV7-2; clone_size: NA; j_call: TRBJ1-2; cdr3_nt: TGTGCCAGCAGCCTGGGACAGGGGTATGGCTACACCTTC; cdr3_aa: CASSLGQGYGYTF
cdr3_length: 15; d_call: NA; v_call: TRBV19; clone_size: NA; j_call: TRBJ1-1; cdr3_nt: TGTGCCAGTAGTACGGACGGAGGTATGAACACTGAAGCTTTCTTT; cdr3_aa: CASSTDGGMNTEAFF
cdr3_length: 16; d_call: NA; v_call: TRBV29-1; clone_size: NA; j_call: TRBJ1-1; cdr3_nt: TGCAGCGTTGTAAGTCTACAGAACACTTCGAACACTGAAGCTTTCTTT; cdr3_aa: CSVVSLQNTSNTEAFF
cdr3_length: 19; d_call: NA; v_call: TRBV4-3; clone_size: once; j_call: TRBJ2-5; cdr3_nt: TGCGCCAGCAGCCAAGACGTCCAGGCCCGCCGCTCACTCCAAGAGACCCAGTACTTC; cdr3_aa: CASSQDVQARRSLQETQYF
cdr3_length: 11; d_call: TRBD1; v_call: TRBV29-1; clone_size: medium-sized; j_call: TRBJ1-1; cdr3_nt: TGCAGCGTTGTGTCGGACAGGGTAGCTTTCTTT; cdr3_aa: CSVVSDRVAFF
cdr3_length: 16; d_call: TRBD1; v_call: TRBV2; clone_size: NA; j_call: TRBJ1-1; cdr3_nt: TGTGCCAGCAGCGCAGGGACAGGGATTATGAACACTGAAGCTTTCTTT; cdr3_aa: CASSAGTGIMNTEAFF
cdr3_length: 15; d_call: TRBD2; v_call: TRBV25-1; clone_size: NA; j_call: TRBJ2-5; cdr3_nt: TGTGCCAGCAGTGAATCGGCGGGGGGCCGGGAGACCCAGTACTTC; cdr3_aa: CASSESAGGRETQYF
cdr3_length: 12; d_call: NA; v_call: TRBV28; clone_size: NA; j_call: TRBJ2-7; cdr3_nt: TGTGCCAGCGCGTCAGGGTTTTATGAGCAGTACTTC; cdr3_aa: CASASGFYEQYF